A single sample gave rise to the 24 T cell receptor beta chains below, sequenced in a study of blood T cell repertoires in COVID-19. Clones were sequenced by immunoSEQ multiplex PCR, and TCRdb holds only the in-frame ones, with some missing. The repertoire has roughly 150,000 clones, over 75% of them found once; the top ten carry more than 3%. The source material was PBMCs or T cells enriched from blood (not recorded which). All receptors derive from a man aged 45-65 years in a cohort exposed to, infected with or recovered from COVID-19 (not recorded which).

J is TRBJ2-7 and V is TRBV11-3; D gene uncertain. Germline V gene lookup returns CDR1 SGHNT and CDR2 YENEEA. The CDR3 totals 15 residues. The V gene lost 1 base and the J gene lost 3 bases, with 13 bases spanning the gap. CDR3 sequence reads: CASSLVTLHYYEQYF. In DNA, the CDR3 is TGTGCCAGCAGCTTAGTCACACTACACTACTACGAGCAGTACTTC.

V is TRBV5-1 and J is TRBJ2-3; TRBD1 agrees at 8 bases. CDR1 is SGHRS, CDR2 YFSETQ, per germline. The CDR3 sequence is 15 residues long. V shed 2 bases and J 3 bases; nucleotides not matched to a gene: 5. The CDR3 reads CASSLATGETDTQYF. CDR3 in DNA: TGCGCCAGCAGCTTAGCGACAGGGGAAACAGATACGCAGTATTTT.

The V call is TRBV6-5, the J call TRBJ1-2, with unresolved D. The CDR3 runs 14 residues. Germline V lookup: CDR1 MNHEY, CDR2 SVGAGI. The V end lost 7 bases, the J end lost 4 bases, and 16 bases lay between the germline ends. CDR3 sequence: CASKIDGEGYGYTF. CDR3 DNA sequence: TGTGCCAGCAAAATTGACGGGGAGGGCTATGGCTACACCTTC.

The chain uses TRBV28 and TRBJ2-5, with TRBD2 identical over 10 bases. The CDR3 is 16 amino acids. CDR1 is MDHEN and CDR2 is SYDVKM in the germline V gene. V was clipped by 6 bases and J by 4 bases; unmatched bases: 11. CDR3 coding DNA: TGTGCCAGCAGCCAAAGCCTAGCGGGAGTTTCAGAGACCCAGTACTTC. Translation gives CASSQSLAGVSETQYF. The full variable domain, its missing parts supplied by reference TRBV28 and TRBJ2-5, is DVKVTQSSRYLVKRTGEKVFLECVQDMDHENMFWYRQDPGLGLRLIYFSYDVKMKEKGDIPEGYSVSREKKERFSLILESASTNQTSMYLCASSQSLAGVSETQYFGPGTRLLVL.

The V gene is TRBV7-2, the J gene TRBJ2-2; maybe TRBD1 (5 bases). CDR1 SGHTA and CDR2 FQGNSA come from the germline V gene. V lost 5 bases and J 5 bases, leaving 18 bases between the germline ends. This CDR3 has 16 amino acids. The CDR3 spells CASSPDTPRRTGELFF. CDR3 nucleotides: TGTGCCAGCAGCCCGGACACCCCTAGAAGGACCGGGGAGCTGTTTTTT.

V gene TRBV10-1 combines with J gene TRBJ1-6, with D perhaps TRBD1 (6 bases). V was cut by 10 bases and J by 4 bases, with 20 bases left in between. There are 16 residues in the CDR3. CDR1 is WNHNN and CDR2 is SYGVQD in the germline V gene (reference sequence). The CDR3 spells CATNPNPGVYNSPLHF. For the CDR3, the DNA is TGCGCCACCAACCCTAACCCAGGGGTGTATAATTCACCCCTCCACTTT.

The V call is TRBV18, the J call TRBJ2-6; TRBD2 is a possible D gene (5 bases). The CDR3 consists of 15 residues. Germline V gene lookup returns CDR1 KGHSH and CDR2 LQKENI. V lost 6 bases and J lost 0, with 9 bases in between. CDR3 sequence: CASSRGSSGANVLTF. In nucleotides, the CDR3 is TGTGCCAGCTCCCGGGGTAGCTCTGGGGCCAACGTCCTGACTTTC.

The V gene is TRBV12-5, the J gene TRBJ2-7; 9 nucleotides agree with TRBD1. CDR1 LGHNT and CDR2 FRNRAP come from the germline V gene. The ends lost 0 bases at V and 3 bases at J; junction bases unmatched: 6. The CDR3 spans 16 residues. This CDR3 reads CASGLVQGTGLYEQYF. For the CDR3, the DNA is TGTGCTAGTGGTTTGGTACAAGGGACAGGGCTCTACGAGCAGTACTTC.

The gene calls are TRBV6-5 and TRBJ1-5, with unresolved D. CDR1 and CDR2 (germline): MNHEY, SVGAGI. Trimming shortened V by 8 bases and J by 2 bases, and 4 bases separated the two germline ends. The CDR3 extends over 11 amino acids. The CDR3 DNA sequence: TGTGCCAGCTCTGGCAATCAGCCCCAGCATTTT. Encoded protein: CASSGNQPQHF.

The CDR3 region is CASSLGFAGTYEQYF. The CDR3, as DNA: TGTGCCAGCAGCTTAGGGTTTGCGGGAACCTACGAGCAGTACTTC. V is TRBV11-2 and J is TRBJ2-7; D may be TRBD2 (6 bases). The CDR3 contains 15 residues. The germline V gene encodes CDR1 SGHAT and CDR2 FQNNGV. V lost 1 base and J 2 bases, leaving 12 bases between the germline ends.

The genes are TRBV11-2 and TRBJ2-7; 14 bases match TRBD2. This CDR3 region has 18 residues. The germline V gene has CDR1 SGHAT and CDR2 FQNNGV. J was trimmed by 0 bases and V by 4 bases; bases with no gene match: 8. The CDR3 here is CASSSRLAGGPISYEQYF. DNA of the CDR3: TGTGCCAGCAGCTCCCGACTAGCGGGGGGGCCGATCTCCTACGAGCAGTACTTC.

V usage is TRBV7-8 and J usage is TRBJ2-3, with a tentative D call TRBD1 (5 bases). This CDR3 is built from 15 residues. The germline V and J ends were trimmed by 1 base and 2 bases, with 10 bases remaining between them. Per germline, CDR1 SGHVS and CDR2 FQNEAQ. The CDR3 DNA reads TGTGCCAGCAGCTTAGACGTAGGGGCCACAGATACGCAGTATTTT. It codes for CASSLDVGATDTQYF. Based on the CDR3 plus reference TRBV7-8 and TRBJ2-3, the full variable domain is GAGVSQSPRYKVAKRGQDVALRCDPISGHVSLFWYQQALGQGPEFLTYFQNEAQLDKSGLPSDRFFAERPEGSVSTLKIQRTQQEDSAVYLCASSLDVGATDTQYFGPGTRLTVL.

This clone was counted once. V usage is TRBV6-1 and J usage is TRBJ1-5, with 8 bases lining up with TRBD1. V lost 2 bases, J lost 0 bases, and 6 bases stayed unmatched. The CDR3 is 17 residues long. From germline, CDR1 is MNHNS and CDR2 SASEGT. Here the CDR3 reads CASSEKGGQVSNQPQHF. In DNA form, the CDR3 reads TGTGCCAGCAGTGAAAAGGGGGGACAGGTTAGCAATCAGCCCCAGCATTTT.

The V call is TRBV7-2, the J call TRBJ2-7, with 8 bases identical to TRBD1. V gave up 3 bases and J gave up 6 bases; unmatched junction bases: 7. Germline V gene sequence: CDR1 SGHTA, CDR2 FQGNSA. This CDR3 spans 14 amino acids. Here the CDR3 reads CASSLGRGRTEQYF. For the CDR3, the DNA is TGTGCCAGCAGCTTGGGCAGGGGGCGGACCGAGCAGTACTTC.

The chain couples TRBV9 to TRBJ1-5; D is perhaps TRBD1 (5 bases). This CDR3 spans 15 amino acids. The germline V gene has CDR1 SGDLS and CDR2 YYNGEE. Deletions cut 2 bases from V and 4 bases from J, with 13 bases between. The CDR3 DNA is TGTGCCAGCAGCGTGGGGGGAGTGCAAAATCAGCCCCAGCATTTT. This codes for CASSVGGVQNQPQHF.

V usage is TRBV19 and J usage is TRBJ1-2; perhaps TRBD1 as D (6 bases). Germline loops: CDR1 LNHDA, CDR2 SQIVND (reference sequence). V dropped 5 bases and J dropped 4 bases, with 23 bases sitting between them. The CDR3 length is 17 residues. Here the CDR3 DNA reads TGTGCCAGTAGTGTCGACCTGCAGGGGCGCCCACTCTATGGCTACACCTTC. The encoded protein is CASSVDLQGRPLYGYTF.

The chain recombines TRBV15 with TRBJ2-1; tentative D call: TRBD1 (6 bases). This CDR3 spans 13 amino acids. Trimming removed 6 bases at V and 7 bases at J, with 13 bases between. CDR1 is LNHNV and CDR2 is YYDKDF in the germline V gene (reference sequence). Here the CDR3 reads CATSDRYRNEQFF. CDR3 nucleotide sequence: TGTGCCACCAGTGACAGGTATCGGAATGAGCAGTTCTTC.

The rearrangement joins TRBV18 to TRBJ1-5; no reliable D call. Deletions cut 6 bases from V and 5 bases from J, with 11 bases between. In germline, CDR1 is KGHSH, CDR2 LQKENI. The CDR3 runs to 13 residues. DNA of the CDR3: TGTGCCAGCTCTGAGGGTCCGGATCAGCCCCAGCATTTT. Protein product: CASSEGPDQPQHF.

The rearrangement uses TRBV24-1 and TRBJ2-1; 8 bases are shared with TRBD2. V lost 12 bases to trimming and J lost 5 bases; unmatched junction nucleotides: 8. The CDR3 is 13 amino acids. Germline V lookup: CDR1 KGHDR, CDR2 SFDVKD. The CDR3 sequence: CASSGGSDNEQFF. The CDR3 DNA is TGTGCCTCGTCGGGGGGGTCGGACAATGAGCAGTTCTTC.

This clone was observed a single time. J is TRBJ2-1 and V is TRBV19; TRBD1 agrees at 10 bases. Germline assignment: CDR1 LNHDA and CDR2 SQIVND (reference sequence). This CDR3 contains 15 residues. V shed 6 bases and J 7 bases; nucleotides not matched to a gene: 9. The chain's CDR3 is CASSMGTGVSNEQFF. The CDR3 DNA sequence: TGTGCCAGTAGCATGGGGACAGGGGTTTCAAATGAGCAGTTCTTC.

This rearrangement joins TRBV30 to TRBJ2-3, with 7 positions matching TRBD2. Germline trimming cut 0 bases from V and 2 bases from J; bases unmatched to any gene: 2. CDR3 size: 14 residues. Germline-derived CDR1 and CDR2 are GTSNPN and SVGIG (reference sequence). The CDR3 DNA sequence: TGTGCCTGGAGTGTCGGGGGGATCACAGATACGCAGTATTTT. It codes for CAWSVGGITDTQYF.

The chain has TRBV10-2 and TRBJ1-2, with a weak D call TRBD1 (5 bases). The CDR3 is 13 residues long. Trimming removed 6 bases from V and 4 bases from J, with 12 bases in between. CDR1 and CDR2 (germline): WSHSY, SAAADI. CDR3 residues: CASSLDRFYGYTF. CDR3 DNA sequence: TGCGCCAGCAGCCTAGACAGATTCTATGGCTACACCTTC.

For this clone: At one boundary the junction diverges from the germline segment, which might be a read error. V and J are TRBV15 and TRBJ2-7, with 7 nucleotides matching TRBD2. CDR1 and CDR2 (germline): LNHNV, YYDKDF (reference sequence). This CDR3 has 14 residues. The CDR3 spells CATSTGGTSSEQYF. The CDR3 DNA follows: TGTGCCACCAGCACCGGGGGGACGTCCTCCGAGCAGTACTTC.

The genes are TRBV6-1 and TRBJ1-1; D not resolved. CDR3 length: 13 residues. From germline, CDR1 is MNHNS and CDR2 SASEGT. Trimming removed 3 bases from V and 7 bases from J, with 12 bases in between. In nucleotides, the CDR3 is TGTGCCAGCAGTGACGGGTGGAACCTTGAAGCTTTCTTT. This encodes CASSDGWNLEAFF.